This TCR beta chain was captured in a study of cytomegalovirus exposure and HLA in healthy donors. Study findings and constraints: It was 160 or so TCR beta chains that were listed as cytomegalovirus-associated. Confirmation in vitro established that a few CMV-associated chains were specific for CMV antigens. In the roughly 120 validation repertoires, approximately 94% of cluster scores exceeded 0, per a later analysis.

Germline CDR1 reads MDHEN; CDR2 reads SYDVKM. The germline V and J ends were trimmed by 2 bases and 6 bases, with 11 bases remaining between them. This CDR3 is built from 14 residues. Profiled with immunoSEQ multiplex PCR; TCRdb holds only in-frame clones, not every one. The data contain some 100,000 clones, 88% of them seen just once; the ten biggest clones take up 2% to 2.5%. In the case of this clone: Its antigen is unidentified.

This sequence was found in a woman between 18 and 29 years old in good health and CMV-seronegative. The rearrangement links TRBV28 to TRBJ1-3, with D maybe TRBD1 (5 bases). Sequenced: PBMCs. CDR3 loop: CASSLGAPPNTIYF. The CDR3 DNA reads TGTGCCAGCAGTTTAGGGGCACCTCCAAACACCATATATTTT.